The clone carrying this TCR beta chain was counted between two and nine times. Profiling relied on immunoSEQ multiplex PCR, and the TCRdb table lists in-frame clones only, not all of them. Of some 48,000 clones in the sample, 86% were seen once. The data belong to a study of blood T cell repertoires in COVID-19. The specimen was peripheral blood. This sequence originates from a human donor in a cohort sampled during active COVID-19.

The CDR3 region has the DNA TGTGCCAGTAGTTTGGGGATCGGGGATAATTCACCCCTCCACTTT. Its protein is CASSLGIGDNSPLHF. V is TRBV19 and J is TRBJ1-6, with D uncertain. The CDR3 is 15 residues long. Trimming left V 5 bases short and J 5 bases short, with 13 bases between. In germline, CDR1 is LNHDA, CDR2 SQIVND (reference sequence).